The 7 T cell receptor beta chains presented below share a single source sample, sequenced in a study of CD8+ T cells in alopecia areata. Isolated RNA was reverse transcribed into cDNA used as the sequencing template. TCRdb's table, derived via immunoSEQ multiplex PCR, lists solely in-frame clones and lacks some. The sample yields roughly 170,000 clones, 59% seen once. Sequenced material: CD4+ T cells sorted from blood, taken at week 0. All receptors come from a human donor with alopecia areata.

The chain recombines TRBV9 with TRBJ1-5; 8 positions agree with TRBD1. The CDR3 spans 14 residues. V dropped 3 bases and J dropped 4; count of bases not matched to a gene: 3. Germline V lookup: CDR1 SGDLS, CDR2 YYNGEE. This CDR3 reads CASSAGQGNQPQHF. The CDR3 DNA follows: TGTGCCAGCAGCGCCGGACAGGGAAATCAGCCCCAGCATTTT.

To note about this clone: Relative to the germline gene, one junction end is altered; a read error may explain this. The chain uses TRBV29-1 and TRBJ2-1, with 7 bases that match TRBD2. Per the germline V gene, CDR1 is SQVTM and CDR2 is ANQGSEA. The CDR3 length is 15 residues. CDR3 bases: TGCAGCGCTACCACCGGGACTACCTCCAACAATGAGCAGTTCTTC. Amino acid sequence: CSATTGTTSNNEQFF.

This clone was counted a single time. The rearrangement joins TRBV15 to TRBJ1-5, with D unclear. From germline, CDR1 is LNHNV and CDR2 YYDKDF (reference sequence). V shed 5 bases and J shed 10 bases, with 12 bases lying between them. This CDR3 is built from 12 residues. The CDR3 DNA reads as TGTGCCACCAGCCTCCGGACTGGTCCCCAGCATTTT. Protein product: CATSLRTGPQHF.

This clone has only a few counts. This chain connects TRBV5-6 to TRBJ2-3; 7 nucleotides align to TRBD2. CDR1 SGHDT and CDR2 YYEEEE come from the germline V gene. The CDR3 runs to 15 residues. Germline trimming cut 2 bases from V and 4 bases from J; bases unmatched to any gene: 7. The CDR3 here is CASSFPGLSPDTQYF. In DNA form, the CDR3 reads TGTGCCAGCAGCTTTCCGGGACTAAGCCCAGATACGCAGTATTTT. Supplemented by reference TRBV5-6 and TRBJ2-3, the full variable domain reads DAGVTQSPTHLIKTRGQQVTLRCSPKSGHDTVSWYQQALGQGPQFIFQYYEEEERQRGNFPDRFSGHQFPNYSSELNVNALLLGDSALYLCASSFPGLSPDTQYFGPGTRLTVL.

This clone turned up a few times. V gene TRBV7-7 combines with J gene TRBJ2-3, with 7 bases matching TRBD2. The germline CDR1 and CDR2 sequences are SSHAT and FNYEAQ (reference sequence). The CDR3 is made up of 15 amino acids. The V segment lost 3 bases and the J segment 0 bases; nucleotides outside the gene matches: 3. The CDR3 sequence is CASSLSGVSTDTQYF. CDR3 nucleotides: TGTGCCAGCAGCTTGAGCGGGGTGAGCACAGATACGCAGTATTTT.

The chain combines TRBV29-1 with TRBJ1-1; 7 nucleotides line up with TRBD1. The CDR3 extends over 13 amino acids. CDR1 and CDR2 (germline): SQVTM, ANQGSEA. With V trimmed by 3 bases and J by 5 bases, 6 bases remained unmatched. The CDR3 bases are TGCAGCGTTGACTCCCAGGGGGGAACTGAAGCTTTCTTT. Its protein is CSVDSQGGTEAFF.

The chain has TRBV4-1 and TRBJ1-5; TRBD1 is a possible D gene (5 bases). The germline V and J ends were trimmed by 2 bases and 3 bases, with 11 bases remaining between them. CDR3 length equals 15 residues. Germline values: CDR1 MGHRA, CDR2 YSYEKL. CDR3 in amino acids: CASSQPGTVNQPQHF. Here the CDR3 DNA reads TGCGCCAGCAGCCAACCTGGGACGGTCAATCAGCCCCAGCATTTT.